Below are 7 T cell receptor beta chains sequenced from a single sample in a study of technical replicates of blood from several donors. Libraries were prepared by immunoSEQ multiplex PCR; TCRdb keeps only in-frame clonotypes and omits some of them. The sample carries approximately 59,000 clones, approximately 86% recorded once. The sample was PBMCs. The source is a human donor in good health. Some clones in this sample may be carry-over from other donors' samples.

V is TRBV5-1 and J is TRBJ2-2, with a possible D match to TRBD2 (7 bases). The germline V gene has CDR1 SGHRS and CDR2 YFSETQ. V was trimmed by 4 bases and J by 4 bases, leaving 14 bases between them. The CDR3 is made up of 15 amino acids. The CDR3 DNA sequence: TGCGCCAGCAGCGGCCTGGGGGGGCCCACCGGGGAGCTGTTTTTT. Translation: CASSGLGGPTGELFF.

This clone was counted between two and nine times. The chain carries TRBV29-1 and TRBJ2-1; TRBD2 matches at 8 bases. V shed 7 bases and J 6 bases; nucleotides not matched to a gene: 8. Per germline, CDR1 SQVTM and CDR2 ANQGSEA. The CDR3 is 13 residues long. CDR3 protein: CSAGGAGANEQFF. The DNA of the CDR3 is TGCAGCGCTGGGGGAGCGGGGGCCAATGAGCAGTTCTTC.

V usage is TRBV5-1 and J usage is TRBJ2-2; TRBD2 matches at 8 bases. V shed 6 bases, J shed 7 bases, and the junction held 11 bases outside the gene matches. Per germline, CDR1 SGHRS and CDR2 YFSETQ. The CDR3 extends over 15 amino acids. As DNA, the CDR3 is TGCGCCAGCACCGAGGTAGCGGGGTTGAGCGGGGAGCTGTTTTTT. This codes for CASTEVAGLSGELFF.

The CDR3: CASSRTLAGAYNEQFF. In DNA form, the CDR3 reads TGTGCCAGCAGCCGAACACTAGCGGGGGCCTACAATGAGCAGTTCTTC. This chain links TRBV14 with TRBJ2-1, with 11 bases aligning to TRBD2. The J segment lost 2 bases and the V segment lost 4 bases, leaving 4 bases of the junction unmatched. The CDR3 runs 16 residues. The V gene's germline CDR1 is SGHDN and CDR2 FVKESK.

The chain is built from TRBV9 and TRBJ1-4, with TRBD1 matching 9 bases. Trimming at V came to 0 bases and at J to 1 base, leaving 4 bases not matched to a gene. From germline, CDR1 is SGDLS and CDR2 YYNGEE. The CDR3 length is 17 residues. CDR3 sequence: CASSVVYRGLTNEKLFF. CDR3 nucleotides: TGTGCCAGCAGCGTAGTCTACAGGGGGCTAACTAATGAAAAACTGTTTTTT.

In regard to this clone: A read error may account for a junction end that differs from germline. CDR3 sequence: CASSLGGAGAYEQYF. The CDR3 DNA sequence: TGTGCCAGCAGCCTAGGAGGTGCAGGGGCCTACGAGCAGTACTTC. The chain links TRBV13 to TRBJ2-7; possible D gene TRBD1, 6 bases. The germline gives CDR1 PRHDT, CDR2 FYEKMQ (reference sequence). The CDR3 spans 15 residues.

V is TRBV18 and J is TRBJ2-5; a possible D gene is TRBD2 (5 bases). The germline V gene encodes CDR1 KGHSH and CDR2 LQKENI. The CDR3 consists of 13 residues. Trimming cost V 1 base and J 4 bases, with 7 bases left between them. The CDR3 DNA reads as TGTGCCAGCTCACCACGAGGGCGAGAGACCCAGTACTTC. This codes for CASSPRGRETQYF.